This TCR beta chain was recorded in a study of blood T cells in healthy people across ages. V lost 3 bases and J 5 bases, leaving 11 bases between the germline ends. CDR1 is SGHTA, CDR2 FQGNSA, per germline. The CDR3 is 15 amino acids. As concerns this clonotype: Its antigen is unknown.

Primed by a sample-barcoded 5' primer and a J-beta primer mix, a second PCR proceeded for roughly 6 to 12 cycles. Each sample yielded at least 2.5 million CDR3-containing paired-end reads. TCRdb used MiXCR to reprocess the 5' RACE reads, holding one entry per CDR3 protein. The sample lists around 2 million distinct CDR3 sequences; 30% to 40% were seen once. Study observations and caveats: The study lacked donor CMV status, which possibly confounded expanded clonotype changes.

V is TRBV7-2 and J is TRBJ2-6, with D perhaps being TRBD1 or TRBD2 (5 bases each). Sequencing used blood. The clonotype comes from a human donor in good health. CDR3 region: CASSFLGERANVLTF. CDR3 DNA: TGTGCCAGCAGCTTTTTAGGGGAGAGGGCCAACGTCCTGACTTTC.